The entry below describes one T cell receptor beta chain. This clonotype has a handful of counts. What antigen it recognizes has not been identified. No much larger clone exists at a distance of one base, and base qualities are not known. Ficoll-Paque density gradient centrifugation was the method used to isolate PBMCs. The trim is 0 bases for V and 10 bases for J, with a gap of 12 bases between the germline ends. Counted from cysteine to phenylalanine, this CDR3 has 13 amino acids. Only CDR3 DNA is held: 39 bases, read in frame from base 1. According to the germline V gene, CDR1 reads MGHRA and CDR2 reads YSYEKL. The run used an Illumina NovaSeq 6000. cDNA libraries for TCRalpha and TCRbeta were prepared by 5'RACE using constant-segment primers, with sample barcodes and unique molecular identifiers added. RNA was extracted from every sample with Trizol reagent. Libraries were amplified in two PCR steps, with a second sample barcode and Illumina TruSeq adapters added in the second step. The libraries were sequenced on an Illumina NovaSeq using 2 x 150 bp paired-end reads. Regarding the original processing steps: The reads were demultiplexed and collapsed into UMI-guided consensus sequences using migec v1.2.7. Using mixcr v2.1.11, UMI consensuses were aligned to TRA and TRB V and J templates and then assembled into clonotypes. A clonotype was counted as expanded or contracted only if both edgeR and NoisET called the change significant, with noise models trained on biological replicates. edgeR calls used a false discovery rate-adjusted p below 0.01 and a log2 fold-change threshold of 1. As an exploratory analysis of dynamics, max-normalized trajectories of the 1000 most abundant clonotypes were examined by PCA with hierarchical clustering. Each responding clone was given a CD4 or CD8 phenotype based on the CD4+ and CD8+ repertoires, which had been sequenced separately. Using fastp at Q25 and MiXCR, TCRdb reprocessed the public reads and kept productive beta chains. Rows with a matching CDR3 protein are joined into one entry that keeps the most common DNA and genes. These V and J calls rely on TCRdb rather than the paper's analysis. The sample table contains more than 250,000 distinct CDR3 sequences; only one count was recorded for 16% of them. The leading ten clones occupy 22% of the sample.

This record comes from a study of T-cell memory formation after mild COVID-19 (dated by TCRdb to the early 2020s). Describing the broader study: TCR sequence clusters from the two donors were largely donor specific. The cohort comprised two young, previously healthy adult volunteers, one female and one male. T-cell clones expanding and contracting after mild COVID-19 in two donors were tracked by longitudinal TCRalpha and TCRbeta repertoire sequencing.

Results and caveats for the whole study, not just this receptor: Whether the second-wave clones peaking on day 37 were SARS-CoV-2 specific was not confirmed. Some responding clones were detected in pre-infection memory, which suggested that pre-existing cross-reactive memory T cells had joined the SARS-CoV-2 response. Clones that contracted from day 15 to 85 showed balanced CD4/CD8 phenotypes, whereas a second wave of clones that expanded from day 15 to 37 leaned towards CD4+. Only a couple of mild cases were covered in the study, and larger cohorts including severe cases with pre-infection samples were considered necessary. Contracting CD4+ clones were located mainly in the CM and EM memory subsets, whereas CD8+ clones were found to be enriched in EMRA.

Material: PBMCs or a T cell subset sorted from them (not recorded which). This receptor was identified in a young man who had mild COVID-19 (a few samples of this study predate the infection). The sample titles of this study are shuffled in the database, so cell type and time point are left out; the donor was told from shared clones. The chain was built from TRBV4-1 and TRBJ1-1, with the D gene uncertain. The nucleotide sequence is TGCGCCAGCAGCCAAGATTCGCGGGTAGCAGCTTTCTTT. It encodes CASSQDSRVAAFF.